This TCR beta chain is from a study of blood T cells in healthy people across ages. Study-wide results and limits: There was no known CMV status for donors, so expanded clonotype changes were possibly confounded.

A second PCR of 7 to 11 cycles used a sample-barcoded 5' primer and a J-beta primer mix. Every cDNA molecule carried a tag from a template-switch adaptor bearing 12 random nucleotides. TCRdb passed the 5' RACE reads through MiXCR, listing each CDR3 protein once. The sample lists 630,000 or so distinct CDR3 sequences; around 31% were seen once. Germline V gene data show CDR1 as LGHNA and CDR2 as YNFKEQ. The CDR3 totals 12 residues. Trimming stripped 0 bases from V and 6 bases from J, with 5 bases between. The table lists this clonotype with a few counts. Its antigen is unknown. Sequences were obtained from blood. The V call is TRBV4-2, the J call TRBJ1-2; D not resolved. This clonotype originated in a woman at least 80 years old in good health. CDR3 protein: CASSQECDGYTF. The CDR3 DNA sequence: TGTGCCAGCAGCCAAGAATGCGATGGCTACACCTTC.